The clone carrying this T cell receptor (beta chain) was observed a few times. Source study methods: Reference gene primer amplification in the assay estimated nucleated cell counts. Sequencing was performed with immunoSEQ multiplex PCR; in TCRdb, only in-frame clones are kept and a portion is missing. For V, J and clone size, that table is used; D and trimming come from the DNA. This table holds 300,000 to 350,000 clones, 88% found once. This sample was taken from a study of blood T cell repertoires in COVID-19. Germline CDR1 and CDR2: SGHRS and YFSETQ. This CDR3 region has 16 residues. V was clipped by 0 bases and J by 5 bases, with 18 bases between them. Cohorts were based on clinical histories the participants reported. Cohort 3 donors were reported recovered after two negative PCRs, clearance, or symptom resolution.

The chain is built from TRBV5-1 and TRBJ2-7, with TRBD1 as a possible D gene (6 bases). The material sequenced was PBMCs or T cells enriched from blood (not recorded which). The receptor comes from a man between 25 and 39 years old who had recovered from COVID-19. DNA of the CDR3: TGCGCCAGCAGCTTGGCCCAGGACAGTCCGGCAAACGAGCAGTACTTC. Amino acids: CASSLAQDSPANEQYF.